Ten or more counts support the clone carrying this T cell receptor beta chain. What it binds is not known. Germline and junction disagree at one end, which may indicate a read error. This sample was taken from a study of T cell repertoires in cytomegalovirus infection. CDR1 is MGHRA and CDR2 is YSYEKL in the germline V gene. The CDR3 loop spans 15 amino acids. Study findings and constraints: The ex vivo response showed dominance by HLA-C-restricted CMV-specific TCR beta clonotypes.

TCRdb itself ran the reads through MiXCR, one entry per CDR3 protein. The sample has approximately 550,000 distinct CDR3 sequences, 15% to 20% seen once; the top ten hold approximately 24%. This sequence originates from a human donor in good health (CMV status not recorded). Some clones in this sample may be carry-over from other donors' samples. The rearrangement uses TRBV4-1 and TRBJ2-1; D unclear. Sequencing was done on a sample of CD8+ T cells from PBMCs. The CDR3 is CASSKERSNYNEQFF. The CDR3 DNA is TGCGCCAGCAGCAAAGAGAGATCTAATTACAATGAGCAGTTCTTC.